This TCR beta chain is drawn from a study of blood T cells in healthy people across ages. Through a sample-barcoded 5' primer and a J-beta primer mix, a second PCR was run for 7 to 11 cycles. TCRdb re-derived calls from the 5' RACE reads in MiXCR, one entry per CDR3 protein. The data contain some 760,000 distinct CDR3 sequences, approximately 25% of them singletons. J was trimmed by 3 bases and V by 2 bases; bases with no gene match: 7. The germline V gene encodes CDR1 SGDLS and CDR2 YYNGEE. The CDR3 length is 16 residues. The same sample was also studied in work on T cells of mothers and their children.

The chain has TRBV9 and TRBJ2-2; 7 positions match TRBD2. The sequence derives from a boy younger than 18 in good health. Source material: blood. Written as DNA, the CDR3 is TGTGCCAGCAGCGTTACGGGACTACAGTACACCGGGGAGCTGTTTTTT. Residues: CASSVTGLQYTGELFF.